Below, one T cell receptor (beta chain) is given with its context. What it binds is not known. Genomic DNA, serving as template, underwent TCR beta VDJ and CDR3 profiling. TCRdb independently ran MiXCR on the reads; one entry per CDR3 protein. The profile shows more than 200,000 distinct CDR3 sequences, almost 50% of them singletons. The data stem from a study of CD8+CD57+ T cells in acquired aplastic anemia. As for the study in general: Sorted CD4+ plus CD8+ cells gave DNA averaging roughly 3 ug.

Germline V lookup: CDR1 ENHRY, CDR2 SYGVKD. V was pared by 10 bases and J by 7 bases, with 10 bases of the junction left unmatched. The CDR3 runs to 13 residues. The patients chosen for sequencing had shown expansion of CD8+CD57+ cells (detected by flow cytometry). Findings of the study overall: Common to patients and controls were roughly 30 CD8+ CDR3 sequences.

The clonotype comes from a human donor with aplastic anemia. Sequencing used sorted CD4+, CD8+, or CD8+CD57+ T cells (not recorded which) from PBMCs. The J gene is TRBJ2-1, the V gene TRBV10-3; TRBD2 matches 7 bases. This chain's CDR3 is CATGSGGGNEQFF. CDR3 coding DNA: TGTGCCACCGGATCAGGCGGGGGAAATGAGCAGTTCTTC.